This T cell receptor (beta chain) was sequenced in a study of T cell repertoires in cytomegalovirus infection. In the study overall: Matching HLA type, along with CMV infection, was indicated by public TCR beta signatures.

MiXCR, applied by TCRdb to the reads, yields one record per CDR3 protein. The sample has about 74,000 distinct CDR3 sequences; around 27% are singletons. Regarding this clonotype: What it recognizes is unknown. At one boundary the junction diverges from the germline segment, which might be a read error.

Per the germline V gene, CDR1 is MDHEN and CDR2 is SYDVKM. The CDR3 spans 12 residues. Study observations and caveats: The ex vivo response was dominated by HLA-C-restricted CMV-specific TCR beta clonotypes.

The chain carries TRBV28 and TRBJ2-7, with D unclear. The sample here was CD8+ T cells from cultured PBMCs, taken from culture after CMV antigen stimulation. The TCR originated in a human donor in good health (CMV status not recorded). Some clones in this sample may be carry-over from other donors' samples. The CDR3 nucleotides read TGTGCCAGCAGTCCCCCATGGGGTCAAACGGACTTC. It yields the protein CASSPPWGQTDF.